This T cell receptor beta chain was captured in a study of blood T cell repertoires in COVID-19. Germline V gives CDR1 SGHNT, CDR2 YYREEE (reference sequence). V lost 7 bases, J lost 4 bases, and 20 bases lay in between. The CDR3 runs 15 residues. This clone was recorded a few times. Authors' analysis steps: Scientists estimated how many nucleated cells there were by amplifying reference gene primers. The table came from immunoSEQ multiplex PCR; TCRdb's copy has only in-frame clones and leaves some out. V and J calls and clone size are given by that table; D and trimming were obtained from the DNA. The sample lists roughly 130,000 clones, approximately 80% occurring once.

Material for sequencing was peripheral blood. The TCR was taken from a man aged 65 to 85 with acute or convalescent COVID-19. The chain uses TRBV5-4 and TRBJ1-2, with D maybe TRBD1 (6 bases). The CDR3 loop is CASGTPEQGPYGYTF. CDR3 coding DNA: TGTGCCAGCGGCACGCCGGAGCAGGGGCCCTATGGCTACACCTTC.